The source of this T cell receptor (beta chain) is a study of CD8 T cells in ankylosing spondylitis. Germline-derived CDR1 and CDR2 are SGHTA and FQGTGA. The V gene lost 1 base and the J gene lost 5 bases, with 14 bases spanning the gap. CDR3 size: 16 residues. Each TCR beta library was made by quantitative 5'-RACE that incorporated molecular barcodes. TCRdb re-derived calls from the 5' RACE reads in MiXCR, one entry per CDR3 protein. The table has about 800,000 distinct CDR3 sequences, around 11% seen once. On this clonotype itself: What it recognizes is unknown.

Overall study results and limits: Matched ankylosing spondylitis synovial fluid reportedly contained a significantly enriched population of disease-linked clones. Characteristic of ankylosing spondylitis blood, it appeared, was a TCR beta motif comprising several highly homologous variants.

The material sequenced was blood, either unsorted or a sorted T cell fraction (not recorded which). The chain uses TRBV7-3 and TRBJ2-2; D may be TRBD1 (6 bases). The TCR comes from a male donor with ankylosing spondylitis. The DNA of the CDR3 is TGTGCCAGCAGCTTAAGGGCCGGAAGGGGGACCGGGGAGCTGTTTTTT. Its protein is CASSLRAGRGTGELFF.